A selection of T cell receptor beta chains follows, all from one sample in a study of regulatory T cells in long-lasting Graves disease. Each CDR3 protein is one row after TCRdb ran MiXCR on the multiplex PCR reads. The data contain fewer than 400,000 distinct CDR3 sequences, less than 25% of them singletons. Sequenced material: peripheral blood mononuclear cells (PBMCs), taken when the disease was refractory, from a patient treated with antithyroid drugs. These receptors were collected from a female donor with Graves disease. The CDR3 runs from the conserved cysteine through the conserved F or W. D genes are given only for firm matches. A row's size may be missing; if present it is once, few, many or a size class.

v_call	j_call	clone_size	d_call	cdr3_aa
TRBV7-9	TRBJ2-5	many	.	CASSSNRDKLQETQYF
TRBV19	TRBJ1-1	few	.	CASSPFLGRKELEAFF
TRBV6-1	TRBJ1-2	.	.	CASSATHNYGYTF
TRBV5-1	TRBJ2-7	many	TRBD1	CASSFAGTGSYEQYF
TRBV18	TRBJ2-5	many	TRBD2	CASSPLAGTQETQYF
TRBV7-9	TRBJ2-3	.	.	CASSLRELRGTQYF
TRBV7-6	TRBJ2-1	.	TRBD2	CASSLLLAGGPIEQFF
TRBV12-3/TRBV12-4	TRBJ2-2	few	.	CASSLAGPGNTGELFF
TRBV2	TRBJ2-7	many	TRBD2	CASAGLAGIEEQYF
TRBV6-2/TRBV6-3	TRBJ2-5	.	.	CASSTLRDLGETQYF
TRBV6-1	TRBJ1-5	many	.	CASIDYATKRTYQPQHF
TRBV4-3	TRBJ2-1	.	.	CASSPTVGDNEQFF
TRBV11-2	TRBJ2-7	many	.	CASSLIVDSVYEQYF
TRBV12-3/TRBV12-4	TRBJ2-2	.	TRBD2	CASSLARGTSAGELFF
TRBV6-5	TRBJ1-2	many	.	CASSYVTGSGNYGYTF
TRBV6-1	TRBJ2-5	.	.	CASSIWARETQYF
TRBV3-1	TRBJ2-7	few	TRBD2	CASSQTSGRSPYEQYF
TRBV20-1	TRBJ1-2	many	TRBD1	CSARGLQAGGYGYTF
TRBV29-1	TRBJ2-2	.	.	CSVEGTGRESGELFF
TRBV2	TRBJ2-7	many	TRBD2	CASSEGGRIYEQYF
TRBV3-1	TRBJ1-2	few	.	CASSRTTYGYTF
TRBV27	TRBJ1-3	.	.	CASKRGDTIYF
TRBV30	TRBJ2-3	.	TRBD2	CAWKPWEGNVATQYF
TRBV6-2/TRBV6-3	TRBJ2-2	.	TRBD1	CASSPTGAHTGELFF
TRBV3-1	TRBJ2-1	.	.	CASSQDLVSSYNEQFF
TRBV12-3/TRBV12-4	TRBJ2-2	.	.	CASTRMVVGELFF